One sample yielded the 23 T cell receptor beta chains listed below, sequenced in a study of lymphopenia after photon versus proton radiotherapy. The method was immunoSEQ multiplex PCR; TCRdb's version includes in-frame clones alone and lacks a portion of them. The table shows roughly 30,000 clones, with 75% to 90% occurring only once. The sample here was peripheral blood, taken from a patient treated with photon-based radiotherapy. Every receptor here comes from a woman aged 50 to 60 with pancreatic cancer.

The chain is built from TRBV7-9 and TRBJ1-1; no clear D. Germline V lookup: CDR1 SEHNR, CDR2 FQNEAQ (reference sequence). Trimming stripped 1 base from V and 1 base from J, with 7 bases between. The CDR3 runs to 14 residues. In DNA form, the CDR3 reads TGTGCCAGCAGCTTAGGGCCAAGGAACACTGAAGCTTTCTTT. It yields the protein CASSLGPRNTEAFF.

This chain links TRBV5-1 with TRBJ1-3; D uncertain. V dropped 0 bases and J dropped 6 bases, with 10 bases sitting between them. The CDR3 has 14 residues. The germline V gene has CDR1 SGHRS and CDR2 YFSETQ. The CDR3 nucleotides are TGCGCCAGCAGCTTGGGAGAAGCTTTAAACACCATATATTTT. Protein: CASSLGEALNTIYF.

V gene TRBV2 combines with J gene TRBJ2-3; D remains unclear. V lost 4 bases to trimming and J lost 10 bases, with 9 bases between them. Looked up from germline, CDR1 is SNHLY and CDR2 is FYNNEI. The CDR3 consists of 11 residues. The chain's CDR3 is CASSGGGSQYF. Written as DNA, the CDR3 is TGTGCCAGCAGTGGAGGCGGTTCGCAGTATTTT.

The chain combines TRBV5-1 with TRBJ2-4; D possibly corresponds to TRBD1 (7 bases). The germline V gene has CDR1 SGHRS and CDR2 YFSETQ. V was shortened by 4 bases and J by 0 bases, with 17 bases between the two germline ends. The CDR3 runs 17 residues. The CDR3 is CASSMGGTDIAKNIQYF. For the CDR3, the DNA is TGCGCCAGCAGCATGGGCGGGACAGATATAGCCAAAAACATTCAGTACTTC.

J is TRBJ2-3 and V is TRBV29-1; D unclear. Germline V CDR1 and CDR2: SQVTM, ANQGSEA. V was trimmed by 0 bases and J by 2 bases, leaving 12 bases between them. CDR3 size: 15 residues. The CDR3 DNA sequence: TGCAGCGTTGAAGATCGTATCGGGTACACAGATACGCAGTATTTT. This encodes CSVEDRIGYTDTQYF.

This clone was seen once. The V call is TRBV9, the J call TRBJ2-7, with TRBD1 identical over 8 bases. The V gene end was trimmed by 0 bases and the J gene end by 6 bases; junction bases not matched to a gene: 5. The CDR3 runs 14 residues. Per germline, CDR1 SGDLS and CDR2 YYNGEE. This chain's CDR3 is CASSVAPDRGEQYF. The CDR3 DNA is TGTGCCAGCAGCGTAGCCCCCGACAGGGGCGAGCAGTACTTC.

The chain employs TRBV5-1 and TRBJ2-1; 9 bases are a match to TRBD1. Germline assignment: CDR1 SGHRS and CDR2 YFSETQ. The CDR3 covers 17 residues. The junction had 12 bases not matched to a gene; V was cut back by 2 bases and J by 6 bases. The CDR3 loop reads CASSFRTRDRDFNEQFF. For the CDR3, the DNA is TGCGCCAGCAGCTTCAGGACCCGGGACAGGGATTTCAATGAGCAGTTCTTC.

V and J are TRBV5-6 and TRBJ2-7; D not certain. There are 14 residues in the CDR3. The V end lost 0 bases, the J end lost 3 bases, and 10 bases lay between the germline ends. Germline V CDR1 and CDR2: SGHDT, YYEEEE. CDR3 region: CASSLAAFVYEQYF. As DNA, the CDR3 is TGTGCCAGCAGCTTGGCGGCATTCGTCTACGAGCAGTACTTC. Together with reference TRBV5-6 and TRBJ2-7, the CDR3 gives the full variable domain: DAGVTQSPTHLIKTRGQQVTLRCSPKSGHDTVSWYQQALGQGPQFIFQYYEEEERQRGNFPDRFSGHQFPNYSSELNVNALLLGDSALYLCASSLAAFVYEQYFGPGTRLTVT.

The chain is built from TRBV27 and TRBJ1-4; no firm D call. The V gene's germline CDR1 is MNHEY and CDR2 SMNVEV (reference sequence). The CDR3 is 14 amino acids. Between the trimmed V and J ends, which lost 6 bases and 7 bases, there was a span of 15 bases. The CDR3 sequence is CASSPTGRSEKLFF. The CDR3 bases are TGTGCCAGCAGCCCTACGGGGAGGAGTGAAAAACTGTTTTTT.

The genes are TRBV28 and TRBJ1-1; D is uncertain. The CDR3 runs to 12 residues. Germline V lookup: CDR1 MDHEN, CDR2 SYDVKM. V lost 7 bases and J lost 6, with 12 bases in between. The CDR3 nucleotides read TGTGCCAGCACGGGAGCGGGCGCTGAAGCTTTCTTT. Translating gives CASTGAGAEAFF.

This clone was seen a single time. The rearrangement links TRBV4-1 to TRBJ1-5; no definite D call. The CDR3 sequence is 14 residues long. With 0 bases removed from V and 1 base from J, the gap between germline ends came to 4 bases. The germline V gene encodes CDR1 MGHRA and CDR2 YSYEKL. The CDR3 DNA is TGCGCCAGCAGCCAAGAGCAGAGCAATCAGCCCCAGCATTTT. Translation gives CASSQEQSNQPQHF.

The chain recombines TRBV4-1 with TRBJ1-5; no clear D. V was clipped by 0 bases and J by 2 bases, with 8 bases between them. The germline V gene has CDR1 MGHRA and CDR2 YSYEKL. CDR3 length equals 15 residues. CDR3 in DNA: TGCGCCAGCAGCCAAGACATGCCAGGCAATCAGCCCCAGCATTTT. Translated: CASSQDMPGNQPQHF.

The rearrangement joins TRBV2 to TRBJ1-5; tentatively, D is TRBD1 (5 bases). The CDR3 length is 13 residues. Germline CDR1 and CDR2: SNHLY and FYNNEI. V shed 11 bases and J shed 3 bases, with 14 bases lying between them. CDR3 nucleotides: TGTGCCCCCAGAAGCAGGGACAATCAGCCCCAGCATTTT. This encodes CAPRSRDNQPQHF.

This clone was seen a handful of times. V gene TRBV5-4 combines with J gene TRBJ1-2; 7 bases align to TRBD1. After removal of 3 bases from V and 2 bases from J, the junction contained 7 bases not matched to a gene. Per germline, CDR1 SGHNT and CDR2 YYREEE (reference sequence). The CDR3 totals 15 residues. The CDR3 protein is CASSSGQETNYGYTF. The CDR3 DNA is TGTGCCAGCAGCTCCGGACAGGAGACAAACTATGGCTACACCTTC.

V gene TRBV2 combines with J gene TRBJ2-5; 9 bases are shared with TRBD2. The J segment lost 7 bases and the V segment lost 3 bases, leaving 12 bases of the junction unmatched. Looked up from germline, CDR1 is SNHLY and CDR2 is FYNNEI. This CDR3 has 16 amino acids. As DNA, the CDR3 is TGTGCCAGCAGTGAGCAAGGCGGGAGGGTACCCGGGACCCAGTACTTC. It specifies CASSEQGGRVPGTQYF.

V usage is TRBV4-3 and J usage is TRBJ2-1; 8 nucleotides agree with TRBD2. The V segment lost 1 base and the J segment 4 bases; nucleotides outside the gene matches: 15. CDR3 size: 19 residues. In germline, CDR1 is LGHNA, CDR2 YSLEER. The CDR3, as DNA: TGCGCCAGCAGCCAAGTAGCCAGCGGGAGTCCGGCCTCTTACAATGAGCAGTTCTTC. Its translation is CASSQVASGSPASYNEQFF.

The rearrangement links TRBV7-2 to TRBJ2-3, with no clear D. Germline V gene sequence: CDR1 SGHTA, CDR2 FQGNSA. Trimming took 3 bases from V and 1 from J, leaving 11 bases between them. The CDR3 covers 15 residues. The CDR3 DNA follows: TGTGCCAGCAGCTTGGGCACGTTGGGCACAGATACGCAGTATTTT. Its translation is CASSLGTLGTDTQYF.

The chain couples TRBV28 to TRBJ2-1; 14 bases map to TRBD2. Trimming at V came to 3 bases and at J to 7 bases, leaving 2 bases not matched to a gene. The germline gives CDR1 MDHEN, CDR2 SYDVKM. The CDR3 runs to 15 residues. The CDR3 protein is CASSFGTSGRNEQFF. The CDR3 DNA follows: TGTGCCAGCAGTTTTGGGACTAGCGGGAGAAATGAGCAGTTCTTC.

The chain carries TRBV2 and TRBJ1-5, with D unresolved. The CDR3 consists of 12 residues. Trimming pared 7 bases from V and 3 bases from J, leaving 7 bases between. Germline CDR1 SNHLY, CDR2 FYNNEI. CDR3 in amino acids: CASMEFNQPQHF. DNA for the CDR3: TGTGCCAGCATGGAGTTCAATCAGCCCCAGCATTTT.

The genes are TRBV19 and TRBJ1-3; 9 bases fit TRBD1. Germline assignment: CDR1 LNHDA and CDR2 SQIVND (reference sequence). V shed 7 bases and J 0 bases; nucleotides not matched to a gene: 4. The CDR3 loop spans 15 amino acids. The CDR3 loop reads CASIGTGRSGNTIYF. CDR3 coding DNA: TGTGCCAGTATTGGGACAGGGCGCTCTGGAAACACCATATATTTT. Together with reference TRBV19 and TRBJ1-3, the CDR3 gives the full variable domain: DGGITQSPKYLFRKEGQNVTLSCEQNLNHDAMYWYRQDPGQGLRLIYYSQIVNDFQKGDIAEGYSVSREKKESFPLTVTSAQKNPTAFYLCASIGTGRSGNTIYFGEGSWLTVV.

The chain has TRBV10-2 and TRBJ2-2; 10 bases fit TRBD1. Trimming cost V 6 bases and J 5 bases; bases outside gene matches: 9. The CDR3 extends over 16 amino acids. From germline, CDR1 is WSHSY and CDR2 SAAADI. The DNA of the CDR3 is TGCGCCAGCAGCGAGGCTAGGACAGGGGGTACCGGGGAGCTGTTTTTT. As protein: CASSEARTGGTGELFF.

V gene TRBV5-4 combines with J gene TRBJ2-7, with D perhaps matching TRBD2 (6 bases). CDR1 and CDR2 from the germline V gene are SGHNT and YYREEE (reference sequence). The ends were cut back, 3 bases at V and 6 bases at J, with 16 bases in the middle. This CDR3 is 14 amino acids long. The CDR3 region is CASSSQWGGGEQYF. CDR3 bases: TGTGCCAGCAGCTCGCAGTGGGGAGGAGGCGAGCAGTACTTC.

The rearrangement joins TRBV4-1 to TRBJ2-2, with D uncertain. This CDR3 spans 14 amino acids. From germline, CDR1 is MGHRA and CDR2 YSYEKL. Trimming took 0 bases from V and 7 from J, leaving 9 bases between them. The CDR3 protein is CASSQEEGFGELFF. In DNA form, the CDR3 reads TGCGCCAGCAGCCAAGAAGAAGGATTCGGGGAGCTGTTTTTT.